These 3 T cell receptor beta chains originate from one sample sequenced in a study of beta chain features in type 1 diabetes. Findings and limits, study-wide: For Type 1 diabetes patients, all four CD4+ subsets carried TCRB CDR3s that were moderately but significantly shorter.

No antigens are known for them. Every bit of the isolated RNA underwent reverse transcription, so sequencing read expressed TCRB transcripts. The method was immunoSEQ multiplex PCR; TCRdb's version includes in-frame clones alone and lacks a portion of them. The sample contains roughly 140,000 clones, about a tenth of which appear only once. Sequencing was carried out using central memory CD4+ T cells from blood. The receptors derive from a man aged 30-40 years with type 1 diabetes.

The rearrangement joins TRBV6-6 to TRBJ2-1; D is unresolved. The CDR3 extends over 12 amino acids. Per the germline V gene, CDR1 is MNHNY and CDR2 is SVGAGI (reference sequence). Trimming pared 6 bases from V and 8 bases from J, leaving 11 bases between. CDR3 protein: CASSPLADEQFF. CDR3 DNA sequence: TGTGCCAGCAGCCCATTGGCGGATGAGCAGTTCTTC.

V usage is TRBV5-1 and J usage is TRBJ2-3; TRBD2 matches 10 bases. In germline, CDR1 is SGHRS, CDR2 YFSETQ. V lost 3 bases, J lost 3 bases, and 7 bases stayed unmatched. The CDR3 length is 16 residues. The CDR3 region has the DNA TGCGCCAGCAGCTCGGTAATAGCGGGAGGTACAGATACGCAGTATTTT. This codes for CASSSVIAGGTDTQYF.

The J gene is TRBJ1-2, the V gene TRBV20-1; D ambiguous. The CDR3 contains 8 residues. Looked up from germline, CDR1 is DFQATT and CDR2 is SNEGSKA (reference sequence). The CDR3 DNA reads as TGCGGGCGCTATGGCTACACCTTC. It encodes CGRYGYTF.